The source of this T cell receptor beta chain is a study of blood T cell repertoires in COVID-19. Overall study: COVID-19 samples from acute and convalescent phases originated in the United States, Italy and Spain. Sources were T cells, B-cell-depleted T cells, or PBMCs; the material itself was cDNA or gDNA.

Participants spanned ages about 18 to 100 years and resided in about two dozen US areas. Only in-frame clones appear in the TCRdb table, and some are missing; sequencing was by immunoSEQ multiplex PCR. The data hold under 500,000 clones, with roughly nine tenths observed a single time. This clone was detected once. The source is a man aged 30 to 39 who had recovered from COVID-19. The source material was PBMCs or T cells enriched from blood (not recorded which).

CDR3 nucleotide sequence: TGTGCCAGCATGGGGCAGGGGAACACCGGGGAGCTGTTTTTT. As protein: CASMGQGNTGELFF. The V and J genes are TRBV2 and TRBJ2-2; weak D call: TRBD1 (5 bases). Deletions cut 7 bases from V and 1 base from J, with 10 bases between. The CDR3 consists of 14 residues. From germline, CDR1 is SNHLY and CDR2 FYNNEI. Full variable domain (outside the CDR3, taken from reference TRBV2 and TRBJ2-2): EPEVTQTPSHQVTQMGQEVILRCVPISNHLYFYWYRQILGQKVEFLVSFYNNEISEKSEIFDDQFSVERPDGSNFTLKIRSTKLEDSAMYFCASMGQGNTGELFFGEGSRLTVL.